Below are 7 T cell receptor beta chains sequenced from a single sample in a study of neurological immune-mediated disorders (dated by TCRdb to the late 2010s). The library came from 5' RACE. TCRdb lists the instrument as Illumina HiSeq 2500. TCRdb applied fastp at Q25 and MiXCR to the public reads, then kept only in-frame beta chains. Rows with a matching CDR3 protein are joined into one entry that keeps the most common DNA and genes. This sample holds 50,000 to 65,000 distinct CDR3 sequences; approximately 4.6% were observed only once. The ten largest clones represent approximately 3.5% of the sample. The sequenced sample consisted of PBMCs. These receptors were collected from a woman between 45 and 65 years old with multiple sclerosis.

This clonotype was seen at least ten times. The CDR3 loop reads CAISELPTGNTGELFF. DNA for the CDR3: TGTGCCATCAGTGAGCTACCGACAGGGAACACCGGGGAGCTGTTTTTT. This sequence joins TRBV10-3 and TRBJ2-2; tentatively, D is TRBD1 (6 bases). V was trimmed by 2 bases and J by 1 base, leaving 11 bases between them. The germline CDR1 and CDR2 sequences are ENHRY and SYGVKD. The CDR3 is made up of 16 amino acids.

This clonotype was detected many times. This rearrangement joins TRBV12-3 or TRBV12-4 to TRBJ2-7; D unclear. CDR3 length: 13 residues. V gave up 3 bases and J gave up 2 bases, with 8 bases separating them. The CDR3 DNA sequence: TGTGCCAGCAGTTTTCTGGCAACCTACGAGCAGTACGTC. It translates to CASSFLATYEQYV.

This clonotype was recorded at least ten times. The chain is built from TRBV28 and TRBJ2-1, with TRBD2 matching over 8 bases. There are 19 residues in the CDR3. V lost 5 bases to trimming and J lost 0 bases; unmatched junction nucleotides: 15. The germline gives CDR1 MDHEN, CDR2 SYDVKM. CDR3 DNA: TGTGCCAGCAGTCCACAACCGGGACTAGGGTTGGGCTCCTACAATGAGCAGTTCTTC. Protein: CASSPQPGLGLGSYNEQFF.

This clonotype was found a few times. This rearrangement joins TRBV5-1 to TRBJ1-1; D is undetermined. With 2 bases removed from V and 0 bases from J, the gap between germline ends came to 11 bases. Germline-derived CDR1 and CDR2 are SGHRS and YFSETQ. CDR3 length: 15 residues. This chain's CDR3 is CASSFSLSMNTEAFF. CDR3 coding DNA: TGCGCCAGCAGCTTTTCCCTCTCCATGAACACTGAAGCTTTCTTT.

This clonotype was counted at least ten times. The rearrangement uses TRBV7-2 and TRBJ2-1, with 10 bases fitting TRBD1. The CDR3 is 15 residues long. Per the germline V gene, CDR1 is SGHTA and CDR2 is FQGNSA. Germline trimming cut 4 bases from V and 6 bases from J; bases unmatched to any gene: 6. The CDR3 loop is CASSSPRQGANEQFF. CDR3 DNA sequence: TGTGCCAGCAGCTCGCCAAGACAGGGGGCCAATGAGCAGTTCTTC.

Many counts were recorded for this clonotype. The V call is TRBV20-1, the J call TRBJ2-3; D is possibly TRBD1 or TRBD2 (5 bases each). Trimming removed 6 bases at V and 4 bases at J, with 11 bases between. CDR1 DFQATT and CDR2 SNEGSKA come from the germline V gene (reference sequence). The CDR3 has 12 residues. As DNA, the CDR3 is TGCAGTGCCGGGACCGCGCCAGATACGCAGTATTTT. This encodes CSAGTAPDTQYF.

This clonotype was picked up many times. The chain's CDR3 is CASSPTGGGSQPQHF. For the CDR3, the DNA is TGTGCCAGCAGTCCGACAGGGGGAGGAAGTCAGCCCCAGCATTTT. The chain links TRBV12-3 or TRBV12-4 to TRBJ1-5; 9 bases line up with TRBD1. The CDR3 is 15 amino acids. The junction had 8 bases not matched to a gene; V was cut back by 5 bases and J by 6 bases.